This entry lists 7 T cell receptor beta chains sequenced from one sample in a study of PD-1 blockade in classical Hodgkin lymphoma. Time point reported: cycle 4 day 1 (C4D1), after 6 weeks of nivolumab. Each of the patients experienced relapse following autologous stem cell transplantation, and their brentuximab vedotin exposure differed. Applied to thawed PBMCs, magnetic negative selection was the method used to isolate CD8+ T cells. Clones were sequenced by immunoSEQ multiplex PCR, and TCRdb holds only the in-frame ones, with some missing. The sample carries about 1,400 clones, roughly 79% recorded once. The sample consisted of CD8+ T cells from blood, taken before the fourth cycle of nivolumab. The receptors derive from a human donor with classical Hodgkin lymphoma. The donor label of this sample is uncertain.

The V and J genes are TRBV19 and TRBJ2-1, with 9 bases fitting TRBD1. The V segment lost 1 base and the J segment 1 base; nucleotides outside the gene matches: 5. The CDR3 contains 17 residues. The germline V gene has CDR1 LNHDA and CDR2 SQIVND (reference sequence). In DNA form, the CDR3 reads TGTGCCAGTAGTATAGGTAGGACAGGGGAATCCTACAATGAGCAGTTCTTC. Amino acids: CASSIGRTGESYNEQFF.

This chain links TRBV4-1 with TRBJ1-2; D is unclear. V was pared by 0 bases and J by 1 base, with 9 bases between. The CDR3 is 15 amino acids. Germline V CDR1 and CDR2: MGHRA, YSYEKL. In DNA form, the CDR3 reads TGCGCCAGCAGCCAAGATCCCACCTTTAACTATGGCTACACCTTC. It codes for CASSQDPTFNYGYTF.

V is TRBV19 and J is TRBJ1-2; the match to TRBD1 covers 7 bases. The CDR3 sequence is 14 residues long. CDR1 LNHDA and CDR2 SQIVND come from the germline V gene (reference sequence). The ends lost 7 bases at V and 6 bases at J; junction bases unmatched: 11. The CDR3 bases are TGTGCCAGTACAGAAGACTACAGGGGAAATGGCTACACCTTC. Translation gives CASTEDYRGNGYTF.

The genes are TRBV27 and TRBJ2-7, with 7 nucleotides matching TRBD1. The junction had 7 bases not matched to a gene; V was cut back by 5 bases and J by 3 bases. CDR3 length: 14 amino acids. CDR1 is MNHEY and CDR2 is SMNVEV in the germline V gene (reference sequence). The CDR3 DNA reads as TGTGCCAGCAGTGAGGGGGCGCGAGGCTACGAGCAGTACTTC. This codes for CASSEGARGYEQYF.

A single count supports this clone. The rearrangement uses TRBV6-5 and TRBJ2-7, with D unclear. V shed 3 bases and J shed 6 bases, with 6 bases lying between them. There are 11 residues in the CDR3. Germline V gives CDR1 MNHEY, CDR2 SVGAGI. The CDR3 sequence is CASSYGIEQYF. CDR3 coding DNA: TGTGCCAGCAGTTATGGGATCGAGCAGTACTTC.

V and J are TRBV6-1 and TRBJ2-5; TRBD1 is a possible D gene (6 bases). The closer fit of TRBJ2-7 to the DNA end suggests the J call may be wrong. This CDR3 spans 19 amino acids. Germline V gene lookup returns CDR1 MNHNS and CDR2 SASEGT. DNA for the CDR3: TGTGCCAGCAGTGAATTTTTCGTAGGGGGTTATGAGACCTTTTACGAGCAGTACTTC. It yields the protein CASSEFFVGGYETFYEQYF.

The chain is built from TRBV4-1 and TRBJ2-1; 9 bases agree with TRBD1. V was pared by 4 bases and J by 1 base, with 2 bases of the junction left unmatched. The CDR3 loop spans 15 amino acids. Germline assignment: CDR1 MGHRA and CDR2 YSYEKL. The CDR3 nucleotides read TGCGCCAGCAGCCCCGGGACAGGGTCCTACAATGAGCAGTTCTTC. Amino acids: CASSPGTGSYNEQFF.